This T cell receptor (beta chain) was observed in a study of graft-versus-host responses after intestinal transplantation. As for the study in general: All of the recipients had induction that used anti-thymocyte globulin, then tacrolimus and steroids for 2 to 3 years. Study-wide results and caveats: Peak circulating GvH clone levels tracked with early post-transplant HvG declines.

V was pared by 4 bases and J by 3 bases, with 13 bases of the junction left unmatched. The V gene's germline CDR1 is LGHNA and CDR2 YNFKEQ. The CDR3 totals 17 residues. Profiled with immunoSEQ multiplex PCR; TCRdb holds only in-frame clones, not every one. The table records around 21,000 clones, approximately 70% of them present only once. Researchers processed graft tissue to release intraepithelial and lamina propria lymphocytes. Comment on this clone: Its antigen is still unknown.

The TCR originated in a human patient who received an intestinal transplant, so some T cells may come from the graft donor. The sample here was ileum tissue, taken about 20 days after intestinal transplant. V and J are TRBV4-2 and TRBJ2-3, with TRBD2 matching over 7 bases. As DNA, the CDR3 is TGTGCCAGCAGCCCGGAGTCGGGGAGGGCCTGGACAGATACGCAGTATTTT. Its protein product is CASSPESGRAWTDTQYF.